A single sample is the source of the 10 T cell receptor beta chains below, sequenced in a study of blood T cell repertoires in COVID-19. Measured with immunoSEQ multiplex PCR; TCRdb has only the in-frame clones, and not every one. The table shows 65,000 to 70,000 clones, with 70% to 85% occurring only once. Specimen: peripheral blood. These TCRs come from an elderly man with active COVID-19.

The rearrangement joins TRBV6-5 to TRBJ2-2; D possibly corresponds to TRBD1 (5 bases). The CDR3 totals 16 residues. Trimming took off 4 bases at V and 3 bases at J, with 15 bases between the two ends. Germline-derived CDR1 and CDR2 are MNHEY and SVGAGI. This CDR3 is CASSSFRVRDTGELFF. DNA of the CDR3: TGTGCCAGCAGTTCTTTCAGGGTTAGGGACACCGGGGAGCTGTTTTTT.

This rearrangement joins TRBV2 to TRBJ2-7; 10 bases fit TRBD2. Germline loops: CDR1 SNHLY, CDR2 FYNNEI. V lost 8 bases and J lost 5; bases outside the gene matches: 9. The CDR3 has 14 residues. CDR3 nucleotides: TGTGCCAGCGTGTCTAGCGGGAGCAGCGACGAGCAGTACTTC. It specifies CASVSSGSSDEQYF.

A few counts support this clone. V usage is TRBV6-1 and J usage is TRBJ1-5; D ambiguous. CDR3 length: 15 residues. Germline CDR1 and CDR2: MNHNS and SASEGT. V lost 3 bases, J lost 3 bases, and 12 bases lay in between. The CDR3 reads CASSDHRGYNQPQHF. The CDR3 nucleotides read TGTGCCAGCAGTGATCATCGGGGATACAATCAGCCCCAGCATTTT.

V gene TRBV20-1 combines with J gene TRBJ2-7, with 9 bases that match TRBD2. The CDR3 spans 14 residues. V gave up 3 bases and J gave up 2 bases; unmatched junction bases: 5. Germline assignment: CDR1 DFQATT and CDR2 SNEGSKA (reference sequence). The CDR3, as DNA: TGCAGTGCTAGTTTGGCTAGCGGGACCTACGAGCAGTACTTC. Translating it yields CSASLASGTYEQYF.

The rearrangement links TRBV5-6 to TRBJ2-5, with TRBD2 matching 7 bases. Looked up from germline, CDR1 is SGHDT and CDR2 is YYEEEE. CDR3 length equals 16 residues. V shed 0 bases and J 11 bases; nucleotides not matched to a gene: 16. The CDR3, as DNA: TGTGCCAGCAGCTTGGGGGGCCTTACTAGCGCGGAGGTACAGTACTTC. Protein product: CASSLGGLTSAEVQYF.

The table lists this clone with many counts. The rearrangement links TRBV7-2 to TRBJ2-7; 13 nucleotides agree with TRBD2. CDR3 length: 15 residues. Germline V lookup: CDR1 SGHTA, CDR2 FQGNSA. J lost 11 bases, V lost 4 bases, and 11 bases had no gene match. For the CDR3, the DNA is TGTGCCAGCAGCTCACCCGGACTAGCGGGAGTCGGAGAGTACTTC. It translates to CASSSPGLAGVGEYF.

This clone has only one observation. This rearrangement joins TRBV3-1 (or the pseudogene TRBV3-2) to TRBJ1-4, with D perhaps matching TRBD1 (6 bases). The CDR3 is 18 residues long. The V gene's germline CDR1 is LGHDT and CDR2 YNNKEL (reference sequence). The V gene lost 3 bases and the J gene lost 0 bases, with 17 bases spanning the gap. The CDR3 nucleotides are TGTGCCAGCAGCCATGTGACAGGTGGGGAAACAACTAATGAAAAACTGTTTTTT. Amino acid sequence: CASSHVTGGETTNEKLFF.

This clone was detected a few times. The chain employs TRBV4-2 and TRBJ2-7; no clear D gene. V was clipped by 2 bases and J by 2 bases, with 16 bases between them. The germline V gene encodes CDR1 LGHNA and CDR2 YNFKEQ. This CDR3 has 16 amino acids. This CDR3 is CASSQLGGGGAYEQYF. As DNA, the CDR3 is TGTGCCAGCAGCCAACTAGGCGGTGGCGGAGCCTACGAGCAGTACTTC.

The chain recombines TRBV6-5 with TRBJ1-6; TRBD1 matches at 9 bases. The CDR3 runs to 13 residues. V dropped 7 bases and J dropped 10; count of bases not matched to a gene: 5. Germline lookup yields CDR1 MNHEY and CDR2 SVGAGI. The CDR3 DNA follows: TGTGCCAGCACGGGACAGGGAAGATCACCCCTCCACTTT. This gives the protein CASTGQGRSPLHF.

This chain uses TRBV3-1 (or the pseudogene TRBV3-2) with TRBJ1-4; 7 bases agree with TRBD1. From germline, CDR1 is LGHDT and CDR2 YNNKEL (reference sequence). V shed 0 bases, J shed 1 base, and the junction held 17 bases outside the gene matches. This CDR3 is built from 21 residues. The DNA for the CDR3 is TGTGCCAGCAGCCAAGATTACAGTTGCGGACAGGTAATCATAACTAATGAAAAACTGTTTTTT. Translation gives CASSQDYSCGQVIITNEKLFF.